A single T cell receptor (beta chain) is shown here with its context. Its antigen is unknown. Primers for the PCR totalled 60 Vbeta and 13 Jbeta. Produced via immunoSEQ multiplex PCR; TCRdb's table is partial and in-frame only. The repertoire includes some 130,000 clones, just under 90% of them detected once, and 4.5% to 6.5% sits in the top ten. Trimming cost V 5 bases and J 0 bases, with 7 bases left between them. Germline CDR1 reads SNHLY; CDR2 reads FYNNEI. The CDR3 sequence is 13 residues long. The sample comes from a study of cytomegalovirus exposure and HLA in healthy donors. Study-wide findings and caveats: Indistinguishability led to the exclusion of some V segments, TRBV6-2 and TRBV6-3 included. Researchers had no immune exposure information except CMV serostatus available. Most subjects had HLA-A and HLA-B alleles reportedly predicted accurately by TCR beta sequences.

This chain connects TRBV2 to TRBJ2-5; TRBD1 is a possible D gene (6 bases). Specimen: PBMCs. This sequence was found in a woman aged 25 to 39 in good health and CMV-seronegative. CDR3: CASSQGYQETQYF. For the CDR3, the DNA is TGTGCCAGCAGTCAGGGGTACCAAGAGACCCAGTACTTC.